Listed below are T cell receptor beta chains from one sample, sequenced in a study of T cell responses to AZD1222 COVID-19 vaccine. Method: immunoSEQ multiplex PCR; TCRdb's copy keeps in-frame clones and lacks some. The sample has roughly 100,000 clones, less than 95% seen once. The input for sequencing was peripheral blood, taken on day 0 of AZD1222 vaccination. The receptors here all came from an adult in good health. Both conserved end residues are part of each CDR3. D genes are given only for firm matches. Some rows mark clone size as missing; the rest say once, few, many or name a class of expanded clone.

DNA: TGTGCCAGCAGCCAAGATCTAGCGGCAGATACGCAGTATTTT
CDR3: CASSQDLAADTQYF
V: TRBV14
D: TRBD2
size: -
J: TRBJ2-3

DNA: TGTGCTAGTGGTTTGAACAGGGAGGGGGATGGGGGAGCTAATGAAAAACTGTTTTTT
CDR3: CASGLNREGDGGANEKLFF
V: TRBV12-5
D: -
size: -
J: TRBJ1-4

DNA: TGTGCCAGCTTGGAGACCGAGAGTTATAATTCACCCCTCCACTTT
CDR3: CASLETESYNSPLHF
V: TRBV2
D: -
size: -
J: TRBJ1-6

DNA: TGCGCCAGCAGCCAAGCCCCCACAGGGCGGGGCACTGAAGCTTTCTTT
CDR3: CASSQAPTGRGTEAFF
V: TRBV4-1
D: -
size: -
J: TRBJ1-1

DNA: TGCGCCAGCAGCTTAACCATAGGGCGGGACATTCAGTACTTC
CDR3: CASSLTIGRDIQYF
V: TRBV5-1
D: -
size: -
J: TRBJ2-4

DNA: TGCGCCAGTGAATCGTTGGCGGGGGGACGCAATGAGCAGTTCTTC
CDR3: CASESLAGGRNEQFF
V: TRBV5-1
D: TRBD2
size: -
J: TRBJ2-1

DNA: TGTGCCAGCAAATCGGGGGGTGGGAACGAGCAGTACTTC
CDR3: CASKSGGGNEQYF
V: TRBV2
D: TRBD2
size: -
J: TRBJ2-7

DNA: TGTGCCAGCAGCCAAGATCAATCGACAGGGGGCTACACCTTC
CDR3: CASSQDQSTGGYTF
V: TRBV3-1/TRBV3-2
D: TRBD1
size: -
J: TRBJ1-2

DNA: TGTGCCAGCCACCCGAGGGGGGGAGGCACAGATACGCAGTATTTT
CDR3: CASHPRGGGTDTQYF
V: TRBV19
D: -
size: -
J: TRBJ2-3

DNA: TGTGCCTGGAGTGTACGGATGGGTCGGCCCTATAATTCACCCCTCCACTTT
CDR3: CAWSVRMGRPYNSPLHF
V: TRBV30
D: -
size: -
J: TRBJ1-6

DNA: TGTGCCAGCAGTTTATCGTATCCAAGACAGGGACGATCTAACTATGGCTACACCTTC
CDR3: CASSLSYPRQGRSNYGYTF
V: TRBV28
D: TRBD1
size: -
J: TRBJ1-2

DNA: TGTGCCAGCAGCGTCCCAAAGGACGGACCTAACTCTGGGGCCAACGTCCTGACTTTC
CDR3: CASSVPKDGPNSGANVLTF
V: TRBV9
D: -
size: once
J: TRBJ2-6

DNA: TGCAGTGCTAGTAAGGGACTCTTCACCGGGGAGCTGTTTTTT
CDR3: CSASKGLFTGELFF
V: TRBV20-1
D: -
size: -
J: TRBJ2-2

DNA: TGTGCCATCAGTGAGTCGCGGACAGGGGTTGTCAATGAAGCTTTCTTT
CDR3: CAISESRTGVVNEAFF
V: TRBV10-3
D: TRBD1
size: -
J: TRBJ1-1

DNA: TGTGCCAGCAGCTTAGAAGGGGGCCACAATGAGCAGTTCTTC
CDR3: CASSLEGGHNEQFF
V: TRBV7-9
D: TRBD1
size: -
J: TRBJ2-1

DNA: TGTGCCAGCAAGCTGGGGAGTGGGAACACTGAAGCTTTCTTT
CDR3: CASKLGSGNTEAFF
V: TRBV6-6
D: -
size: -
J: TRBJ1-1

DNA: TGTGCCAGCAGCGCCCGACAGGGCGGAAACACCATATATTTT
CDR3: CASSARQGGNTIYF
V: TRBV9
D: TRBD1
size: -
J: TRBJ1-3

DNA: TGTGCCAGCAGCCCCCTGCCCGGGGGCTATGGCTACACCTTC
CDR3: CASSPLPGGYGYTF
V: TRBV7-2
D: -
size: -
J: TRBJ1-2

DNA: TGTGCCAGCAGCAAAGAAAATACGGGGCACATGACAGGGTACACAGATACGCAGTATTTT
CDR3: CASSKENTGHMTGYTDTQYF
V: TRBV21-1
D: -
size: -
J: TRBJ2-3

DNA: TGTGCCAGCAGCCTTGACGGGGGGGCCTACGAGCAGTACTTC
CDR3: CASSLDGGAYEQYF
V: TRBV6-4
D: TRBD2
size: -
J: TRBJ2-7

DNA: TGTGCCTGCCCCTGGGGGGGGCGGACAGATACGCAGTATTTT
CDR3: CACPWGGRTDTQYF
V: TRBV30
D: -
size: once
J: TRBJ2-3

DNA: TGTGCCAGCAGCCACCGTCTTGTTACGGCAACCCAAGAGACCCAGTACTTC
CDR3: CASSHRLVTATQETQYF
V: TRBV3-1/TRBV3-2
D: -
size: once
J: TRBJ2-5

DNA: TGTGCCAGCAGCACGGACCGCAACACTGAAGCTTTCTTT
CDR3: CASSTDRNTEAFF
V: TRBV7-3
D: -
size: -
J: TRBJ1-1

DNA: TGTGCCAGCAGCCGACCCGGCAGGGTTGATCCTAATGAAAAACTGTTTTTT
CDR3: CASSRPGRVDPNEKLFF
V: TRBV11-2
D: -
size: -
J: TRBJ1-4